What follows are 29 T cell receptor beta chains derived from one specimen sequenced in a study of shared clonotypes between healthy human individuals. CD45RO-negative CD8 cells positively selected for CCR7 made up the naive population, which excluded terminally differentiated effector memory CD45RA+ cells. This table comes from immunoSEQ multiplex PCR, and its TCRdb copy is limited to in-frame clones, with some not included. The table has approximately 2,000,000 clones, about 94% seen once; the top ten hold about 1.7%. Sequenced material: naive CD8+ T cells from PBMCs. The receptors shown here come from a man aged 18 to 29 in good health. Some clones in this sample may be carry-over from other donors' samples.

The chain links TRBV27 to TRBJ1-2; weak D call: TRBD1 (5 bases). CDR1 and CDR2 (germline): MNHEY, SMNVEV (reference sequence). V was pared by 5 bases and J by 0 bases, with 10 bases between. CDR3 length: 14 amino acids. Written as DNA, the CDR3 is TGTGCCAGCAGTGGGGACGGACCTAACTATGGCTACACCTTC. It is translated as CASSGDGPNYGYTF.

J is TRBJ1-5 and V is TRBV2, with no clear D. The V gene's germline CDR1 is SNHLY and CDR2 FYNNEI. With 6 bases removed from V and 0 bases from J, the gap between germline ends came to 9 bases. This CDR3 has 14 residues. CDR3 nucleotide sequence: TGTGCCAGCAGGTCTCCCAATAGCAATCAGCCCCAGCATTTT. Its translation is CASRSPNSNQPQHF.

CDR3 nucleotides: TGTGCCAGCAGCTCCTTGGAGAAGTCCTGGGGTGACGAGCAGTACTTC. Protein sequence: CASSSLEKSWGDEQYF. The rearrangement uses TRBV11-2 and TRBJ2-7; D is unresolved. V was clipped by 4 bases and J by 5 bases, with 21 bases between them. CDR1 SGHAT and CDR2 FQNNGV come from the germline V gene. The CDR3 is 16 residues long.

This clone appeared a few times. This chain connects TRBV7-8 to TRBJ2-1, with no clear D. Germline loops: CDR1 SGHVS, CDR2 FQNEAQ. V gave up 5 bases and J gave up 9 bases, with 14 bases separating them. This CDR3 comprises 13 residues. The CDR3 DNA reads as TGTGCCAGCAGCCGGCGAGAAGATAGTGAGCAGTTCTTC. This gives the protein CASSRREDSEQFF.

V is TRBV7-9 and J is TRBJ1-1, with 9 bases identical to TRBD1. The germline gives CDR1 SEHNR, CDR2 FQNEAQ (reference sequence). Unmatched junction bases numbered 9, after V lost 1 base and J lost 3 bases. The CDR3 loop spans 17 amino acids. Here the CDR3 DNA reads TGTGCCAGCAGCTTAGGAACAGGGGGCGCGGTAGACACTGAAGCTTTCTTT. Protein product: CASSLGTGGAVDTEAFF.

The rearrangement uses TRBV7-8 and TRBJ2-7, with 7 bases that match TRBD2. CDR3 length: 15 residues. Germline lookup yields CDR1 SGHVS and CDR2 FQNEAQ. J gave up 0 bases and V 2 bases, and 4 bases lay outside the gene matches. The CDR3 DNA is TGTGCCAGCAGCTTAATAGCGGGCGACTCCTACGAGCAGTACTTC. Amino acids: CASSLIAGDSYEQYF.

V and J are TRBV10-3 and TRBJ1-3; D is ambiguous. V lost 3 bases, J lost 0 bases, and 9 bases lay in between. The germline V gene encodes CDR1 ENHRY and CDR2 SYGVKD. This CDR3 region has 15 residues. The CDR3 coding sequence is TGTGCCATCAGTGAAAACAGAGACTCTGGAAACACCATATATTTT. This sequence encodes CAISENRDSGNTIYF.

V is TRBV6-6 and J is TRBJ1-5, with a weak D call TRBD1 (5 bases). The CDR3 totals 14 residues. V dropped 2 bases and J dropped 3 bases, with 8 bases sitting between them. CDR1 is MNHNY, CDR2 SVGAGI, per germline (reference sequence). The CDR3 nucleotides read TGTGCCAGCAGTTACGTCAGGGACAATCAGCCCCAGCATTTT. Encoded protein: CASSYVRDNQPQHF.

The chain recombines TRBV6-5 with TRBJ1-1, with D tentatively TRBD1 (5 bases). Germline CDR1 reads MNHEY; CDR2 reads SVGAGI. The CDR3 totals 14 residues. Trimming pared 4 bases from V and 0 bases from J, leaving 9 bases between. CDR3 coding DNA: TGTGCCAGCAGTTCGGGACCGATGAACACTGAAGCTTTCTTT. Translating gives CASSSGPMNTEAFF.

The chain recombines TRBV30 with TRBJ2-7, with 10 bases that match TRBD1. The CDR3 consists of 16 residues. Germline CDR1 is GTSNPN and CDR2 is SVGIG (reference sequence). Trimming at V came to 1 base and at J to 0 bases, leaving 6 bases not matched to a gene. In DNA, the CDR3 is TGTGCCTGGAGTGCACTGGGGACAGGGGACTCCTACGAGCAGTACTTC. Its protein is CAWSALGTGDSYEQYF.

The chain carries TRBV10-3 and TRBJ2-7; D is perhaps TRBD1 (6 bases). V shed 6 bases and J shed 4 bases, with 13 bases lying between them. The CDR3 spans 13 residues. CDR1 and CDR2 from the germline V gene are ENHRY and SYGVKD. Here the CDR3 DNA reads TGTGCCATCAGGGACAGCCCTGGGTACGAGCAGTACTTC. This translates into CAIRDSPGYEQYF.

The chain joins TRBV12-5 to TRBJ1-2, with D possibly being TRBD1 (6 bases). The germline V and J ends were trimmed by 6 bases and 4 bases, with 18 bases remaining between them. The germline V gene has CDR1 LGHNT and CDR2 FRNRAP. The CDR3 covers 15 residues. The CDR3 is CASGPDGGPSYGYTF. For the CDR3, the DNA is TGTGCTAGTGGCCCCGACGGGGGGCCGAGCTATGGCTACACCTTC.

This clone was detected only once. The chain employs TRBV29-1 and TRBJ2-7, with 9 bases identical to TRBD1. CDR3 length: 15 amino acids. In germline, CDR1 is SQVTM, CDR2 ANQGSEA. The junction had 6 bases not matched to a gene; V was cut back by 0 bases and J by 3 bases. The DNA of the CDR3 is TGCAGCGTTGAAGATCGTAAGGACAGGGGCTACGAGCAGTACTTC. This gives the protein CSVEDRKDRGYEQYF.

This clone was observed once. V and J are TRBV19 and TRBJ1-5, with a tentative D call TRBD1 (6 bases). The CDR3 totals 13 residues. V lost 4 bases and J lost 5, with 9 bases in between. Germline V gene sequence: CDR1 LNHDA, CDR2 SQIVND (reference sequence). The CDR3 sequence is CASSTDSYQPQHF. CDR3 bases: TGTGCCAGTAGTACGGACAGTTATCAGCCCCAGCATTTT.

V usage is TRBV7-9 and J usage is TRBJ2-7; TRBD1 is a possible D gene (6 bases). V lost 5 bases and J 3 bases, leaving 11 bases between the germline ends. Germline CDR1 and CDR2: SEHNR and FQNEAQ (reference sequence). The CDR3 totals 13 residues. The CDR3 DNA follows: TGTGCCAGCAGCCCACCGACAGGCTACGAGCAGTACTTC. Translating it yields CASSPPTGYEQYF.

This CDR3 reads CASSDFEYNEQFF. The CDR3 region has the DNA TGTGCCAGCAGTGATTTCGAGTACAATGAGCAGTTCTTC. The V gene is TRBV2, the J gene TRBJ2-1; D is unresolved. CDR1 and CDR2 (germline): SNHLY, FYNNEI. This CDR3 has 13 residues. Trimming removed 3 bases from V and 4 bases from J, with 7 bases in between.

This chain uses TRBV11-2 with TRBJ2-7; no clear D gene. V lost 1 base and J lost 7, with 20 bases in between. CDR3 length equals 16 residues. Per the germline V gene, CDR1 is SGHAT and CDR2 is FQNNGV. The CDR3 sequence is CASSLGWELYQEEQYF. In nucleotides, the CDR3 is TGTGCCAGCAGCTTAGGCTGGGAACTGTATCAAGAGGAGCAGTACTTC. Based on the CDR3 plus reference TRBV11-2 and TRBJ2-7, the full variable domain is EAGVAQSPRYKIIEKRQSVAFWCNPISGHATLYWYQQILGQGPKLLIQFQNNGVVDDSQLPKDRFSAERLKGVDSTLKIQPAKLEDSAVYLCASSLGWELYQEEQYFGPGTRLTVT.

The chain employs TRBV6-1 and TRBJ1-5; D remains unclear. Trimming took 6 bases from V and 5 from J, leaving 17 bases between them. Germline values: CDR1 MNHNS, CDR2 SASEGT. This CDR3 contains 15 residues. The CDR3 bases are TGTGCCAGCAGCGCTAATCAGTTCCTTTATCAGCCCCAGCATTTT. Translating gives CASSANQFLYQPQHF.

This clone showed up just once. The chain joins TRBV6-1 to TRBJ2-7; 11 nucleotides align to TRBD2. The CDR3 spans 17 residues. Germline CDR1 and CDR2: MNHNS and SASEGT. J lost 1 base, V lost 4 bases, and 9 bases had no gene match. In DNA form, the CDR3 reads TGTGCCAGCAGTGGTAGTAGCGGGAGGGCCGGGTCCTACGAGCAGTACTTC. Protein sequence: CASSGSSGRAGSYEQYF.

This chain connects TRBV7-8 to TRBJ2-2; D uncertain. Germline V gene data show CDR1 as SGHVS and CDR2 as FQNEAQ. V lost 7 bases and J lost 3, with 6 bases in between. CDR3 size: 12 residues. CDR3 in amino acids: CASILDTGELFF. CDR3 nucleotide sequence: TGTGCCAGCATATTGGACACCGGGGAGCTGTTTTTT.

This rearrangement joins TRBV13 to TRBJ2-1; 11 bases line up with TRBD2. The CDR3 runs to 18 residues. Per the germline V gene, CDR1 is PRHDT and CDR2 is FYEKMQ (reference sequence). J lost 8 bases, V lost 5 bases, and 17 bases had no gene match. The CDR3 nucleotides are TGTGCCAGCAGCAACGGACCGGATGGACTAGCGGGCCTGGATGAGCAGTTCTTC. Its translation is CASSNGPDGLAGLDEQFF.

The genes are TRBV5-1 and TRBJ2-1, with D uncertain. The V end was cut by 0 bases, the J end by 2 bases, with 9 bases between. Germline V CDR1 and CDR2: SGHRS, YFSETQ. There are 15 residues in the CDR3. CDR3 sequence (DNA): TGCGCCAGCAGCTTGGCCCCAAACCCCTACAATGAGCAGTTCTTC. Translation gives CASSLAPNPYNEQFF.

The chain joins TRBV7-9 to TRBJ2-3, with 14 bases that match TRBD2. Looked up from germline, CDR1 is SEHNR and CDR2 is FQNEAQ (reference sequence). The J segment lost 5 bases and the V segment lost 2 bases, leaving 3 bases of the junction unmatched. CDR3 length equals 16 residues. CDR3: CASSLRLAGGRDTQYF. CDR3 DNA: TGTGCCAGCAGCTTAAGACTAGCGGGAGGGAGAGATACGCAGTATTTT.

The chain is built from TRBV9 and TRBJ2-1; D assignment may be TRBD1 or TRBD2 (5 bases each). In germline, CDR1 is SGDLS, CDR2 YYNGEE. The CDR3 runs to 16 residues. V dropped 5 bases and J dropped 3 bases, with 18 bases sitting between them. The DNA for the CDR3 is TGTGCCAGCAGGTCAGGCCGGGACCGTAACTACAATGAGCAGTTCTTC. Amino acid sequence: CASRSGRDRNYNEQFF.

The chain employs TRBV7-6 and TRBJ2-7, with unresolved D. V was pared by 3 bases and J by 4 bases, with 10 bases between. CDR1 is SGHVS and CDR2 is FNYEAQ in the germline V gene. This CDR3 is 13 amino acids long. CDR3 sequence: CASSFRQVYEQYF. The CDR3 region has the DNA TGTGCCAGCAGCTTCCGCCAGGTATACGAGCAGTACTTC.

With respect to this clone: Other DNA sequences of this sample code for an identical CDR3. V is TRBV5-1 and J is TRBJ2-1, with 8 bases lining up with TRBD2. The germline V gene encodes CDR1 SGHRS and CDR2 YFSETQ. Unmatched junction bases numbered 2, after V lost 0 bases and J lost 0 bases. The CDR3 runs 16 residues. CDR3 loop: CASSLGGRSSYNEQFF. For the CDR3, the DNA is TGCGCCAGCAGCTTGGGCGGGAGGAGCTCCTACAATGAGCAGTTCTTC.

The chain joins TRBV28 to TRBJ2-3; D is uncertain. Trimming removed 6 bases at V and 2 bases at J, with 6 bases between. Germline V gives CDR1 MDHEN, CDR2 SYDVKM. The CDR3 has 12 residues. Written as DNA, the CDR3 is TGTGCCAGCAGACTCGCCACAGATACGCAGTATTTT. This codes for CASRLATDTQYF.

The chain combines TRBV7-9 with TRBJ1-4, with 7 nucleotides matching TRBD1. CDR3 length equals 15 residues. The V gene's germline CDR1 is SEHNR and CDR2 FQNEAQ (reference sequence). V dropped 7 bases and J dropped 3; count of bases not matched to a gene: 8. The CDR3 region is CASTTPDRANEKLFF. In nucleotides, the CDR3 is TGTGCCAGCACAACCCCCGACAGGGCTAATGAAAAACTGTTTTTT.

The chain joins TRBV27 to TRBJ1-3; 8 bases are shared with TRBD1. V was clipped by 4 bases and J by 6 bases; unmatched bases: 11. This CDR3 has 16 residues. In germline, CDR1 is MNHEY, CDR2 SMNVEV (reference sequence). The CDR3 protein is CASSSLYTGGENTIYF. The CDR3 DNA follows: TGTGCCAGCAGTTCCTTATACACAGGGGGAGAAAACACCATATATTTT.